This T cell receptor beta chain was recorded in a study of T cell responses to AZD1222 COVID-19 vaccine. Measured with immunoSEQ multiplex PCR; TCRdb has only the in-frame clones, and not every one. The data show 120,000 or so clones, approximately 90% seen once. J gave up 4 bases and V 5 bases, and 3 bases lay outside the gene matches. The CDR3 consists of 14 residues. Germline CDR1 and CDR2: SGHTA and FQGTGA. The TCR comes from an adult in good health. The source material was peripheral blood, sampled on day 0 of AZD1222 vaccination. V gene TRBV7-3 combines with J gene TRBJ1-3; 9 bases align to TRBD1. Here the CDR3 reads CASSRTGEGNTIYF. CDR3 DNA: TGTGCCAGCAGCAGGACAGGGGAAGGAAACACCATATATTTT.